A selection of T cell receptor beta chains follows, all from one sample in a study of blood T cell repertoires in COVID-19. Some clones are missing from TCRdb's copy, which holds only in-frame ones; the method was immunoSEQ multiplex PCR. The profile covers 110,000 to 150,000 clones, with 90% appearing a single time and approximately 10% taken by the ten largest. The sequencing sample was made of peripheral blood. The source is a woman older than 75 with acute or convalescent COVID-19. The CDR3 runs from the conserved cysteine through the conserved F or W. The D gene is left open where the match is weak. Size is stated for part of the rows, as once, few or many counts, or as a class when the clone is expanded.

CDR3	DNA	size	V	D	J
CASSPRQGGVDTQYF	TGTGCCAGCAGCCCGAGACAGGGTGGCGTTGATACGCAGTATTTT	-	TRBV7-6	TRBD1	TRBJ2-3
CASSLLGGVRQPQHF	TGTGCCAGCAGCCTGCTCGGCGGGGTCAGGCAGCCCCAGCATTTT	-	TRBV7-8	-	TRBJ1-5
CASRRTGNYGYTF	TGTGCCAGCAGACGGACAGGGAACTATGGCTACACCTTC	-	TRBV6-5	TRBD1	TRBJ1-2
CASSLSTGTGDDGYTF	TGTGCCAGCAGCTTGTCGACAGGGACCGGAGACGATGGCTACACCTTC	-	TRBV11-2	TRBD1	TRBJ1-2
CASSPKRGGAPDTQYF	TGTGCCAGCAGCCCGAAGCGCGGGGGGGCCCCAGATACGCAGTATTTT	once	TRBV11-1	TRBD2	TRBJ2-3
CASSGDVLFGRGTGELFF	TGTGCCAGCAGCGGAGATGTCCTGTTCGGGAGGGGGACCGGGGAGCTGTTTTTT	few	TRBV3-1/TRBV3-2	TRBD2	TRBJ2-2
CASSLQRGRETQYF	TGTGCCAGCAGCTTACAAAGGGGGCGAGAGACCCAGTACTTC	-	TRBV7-2	TRBD1	TRBJ2-5
CASSYQRTRGYGYTF	TGTGCCAGCAGTTACCAACGGACCAGGGGCTATGGCTACACCTTC	-	TRBV6-5	-	TRBJ1-2
CASSSQGLQETQYF	TGTGCCAGCAGCTCACAGGGCCTCCAAGAGACCCAGTACTTC	few	TRBV7-9	-	TRBJ2-5
CASRENRAVIQPQHF	TGTGCCAGTAGGGAGAACAGGGCAGTAATCCAGCCCCAGCATTTT	-	TRBV19	-	TRBJ1-5